This T cell receptor beta chain was documented in a study of OX40 agonist ivuxolimab in advanced cancers. Turning to the study itself: A mean age of roughly 60 years, range about 20 to 90, was recorded, and more than 80% were male. Partial responses occurred in Three dose-escalation patients, one with hepatocellular carcinoma and two with cutaneous melanoma.

Study-wide results and caveats: Expanded clones were, on average, more numerous in CD8+ T cells than in CD4+. Clonal expansion by week 6 occurred in CD4+ and CD8+ blood T cells (at 0.1 to 3.0 mg/kg).

V trimming: 0 bases; J trimming: 4 bases; junction bases outside the gene matches: 7. Germline V CDR1 and CDR2: MGHRA, YSYEKL. CDR3 length: 16 amino acids. Clones were read by immunoSEQ multiplex PCR, and TCRdb kept only the in-frame ones, dropping some. The table shows some 21,000 clones, with around nine tenths occurring only once. Turning to this clone: Its antigen is not known.

The chain has TRBV4-1 and TRBJ1-2; 8 bases line up with TRBD1. The receptor's source is an adult with an advanced solid tumor such as melanoma, head and neck, liver or kidney cancer. Here the sequenced sample was CD4+ or CD8+ T cells sorted from blood, taken in a trial of the OX40 agonist ivuxolimab. The CDR3 DNA sequence: TGCGCCAGCAGCCAAGATCGAGGACAGGGCCCCTATGGCTACACCTTC. This translates into CASSQDRGQGPYGYTF.